This TCR beta chain was observed in a study of OX40 agonist ivuxolimab in advanced cancers. On the study more broadly: The dose-escalation group included hepatocellular carcinoma, melanoma, renal cell carcinoma and head and neck cancer. Patients with prior anti-PD-1, anti-PD-L1 or anti-CTLA-4 therapy were eligible; roughly 40% had some.

Profiling relied on immunoSEQ multiplex PCR, and the TCRdb table lists in-frame clones only, not all of them. Of tens of thousands of clones in the sample, roughly 85% were seen once. Regarding the study as a whole: Some patients without response likewise showed low normalized clonal expansion.

On this clone itself: Its antigen is unidentified.

Enrollment shut out patients with autoimmune disease history or systemic immunosuppression. The CDR3 is 17 amino acids. Trimming removed 5 bases from V and 2 bases from J; junction bases left unmatched: 13. Germline assignment: CDR1 MRHNA and CDR2 SNTAGT. The starting material was CD4+ or CD8+ T cells sorted from blood, obtained in a trial of the OX40 agonist ivuxolimab. This TCR came from an adult with an advanced solid tumor such as melanoma, head and neck, liver or kidney cancer. V is TRBV6-4 and J is TRBJ2-5; 8 bases line up with TRBD2. The CDR3 protein is CASSPCERGSNQETQYF. CDR3 DNA: TGTGCCAGCAGTCCGTGTGAGCGGGGGTCGAATCAAGAGACCCAGTACTTC.